A selection of T cell receptor beta chains follows, all from one sample in a study of blood T cell repertoires in COVID-19. Sequencing was performed with immunoSEQ multiplex PCR; in TCRdb, only in-frame clones are kept and a portion is missing. This sample has 63,000 or so clones, with 89% found just once. Sample: peripheral blood. Receptors originate from a man aged 60 to 75 with acute or convalescent COVID-19. CDR3s include the opening cysteine and the closing phenylalanine or tryptophan. D genes are given only for firm matches. Size is stated for part of the rows, as once, few or many counts, or as a class when the clone is expanded.

CDR3aa | CDR3nt | abundance | j_gene | v_gene | d_gene
CASKTSQNTEAFF | TGCGCCAGCAAAACGAGTCAGAACACTGAAGCTTTCTTT | . | TRBJ1-1 | TRBV10-2 | .
CASGLYGGADYGYTF | TGTGCTAGTGGTTTGTACGGGGGGGCCGACTATGGCTACACCTTC | few | TRBJ1-2 | TRBV12-5 | .
CASSPSRGYNSPLHF | TGTGCCAGCAGCCCCTCCAGGGGCTATAATTCACCCCTCCACTTT | . | TRBJ1-6 | TRBV9 | .
CASSSLRQGPPAVAEAFF | TGCGCCAGCAGCTCTCTTCGACAGGGCCCTCCCGCGGTGGCTGAAGCTTTCTTT | . | TRBJ1-1 | TRBV5-1 | TRBD1
CARIPLLGYGYTF | TGTGCCAGAATCCCCCTTCTAGGCTATGGCTACACCTTC | . | TRBJ1-2 | TRBV5-3 | .
CASRLAGGPRGEQYF | TGTGCCAGCCGACTAGCGGGGGGGCCTAGGGGCGAGCAGTACTTC | . | TRBJ2-7 | TRBV13 | TRBD2
CASSLLTGPLYGYTF | TGTGCCAGCAGCTTGTTAACAGGCCCTCTCTATGGCTACACCTTC | . | TRBJ1-2 | TRBV7-9 | .
CASSTGFGELFF | TGTGCCAGCTCGACAGGGTTCGGGGAGCTGTTTTTT | . | TRBJ2-2 | TRBV2 | TRBD1
CASSIRGNTGELFF | TGTGCCAGTAGTATAAGGGGGAACACCGGGGAGCTGTTTTTT | . | TRBJ2-2 | TRBV19 | .
CASRLMLAQETQYF | TGTGCCAGCAGGTTAATGTTGGCACAAGAGACCCAGTACTTC | once | TRBJ2-5 | TRBV6-5 | .
CASNHIRQGDYDYGYTF | TGTGCCAGCAACCATATAAGACAGGGCGATTACGACTATGGCTACACCTTC | . | TRBJ1-2 | TRBV25-1 | TRBD1
CASSRGLNYGYTF | TGTGCCAGCAGCAGGGGGCTCAACTATGGCTACACCTTC | . | TRBJ1-2 | TRBV6-4 | TRBD1
CASGQTQYNEQFF | TGTGCCAGCGGACAAACGCAGTACAATGAGCAGTTCTTC | . | TRBJ2-1 | TRBV2 | .
CASGTRTSLAGSNEQFF | TGTGCCAGCGGCACCAGAACCTCACTAGCGGGATCTAATGAGCAGTTCTTC | . | TRBJ2-1 | TRBV7-2 | TRBD2
CASSPSTGSNYGYTF | TGTGCCAGCAGCCCTTCCACAGGGTCTAACTATGGCTACACCTTC | . | TRBJ1-2 | TRBV14 | .
CSVESPGEWGYTF | TGCAGCGTTGAGTCCCCAGGGGAGTGGGGCTACACCTTC | . | TRBJ1-2 | TRBV29-1 | .
CASRGPVSEEQYF | TGTGCCAGCAGGGGCCCCGTCTCAGAAGAGCAGTACTTC | . | TRBJ2-7 | TRBV2 | .
CASSSSTGNNQPQHF | TGTGCCAGCAGCTCGTCGACAGGGAACAATCAGCCCCAGCATTTT | . | TRBJ1-5 | TRBV7-9 | TRBD1
CASSLVGRADEKLFF | TGCGCCAGCAGCTTGGTAGGCAGGGCGGATGAAAAACTGTTTTTT | . | TRBJ1-4 | TRBV5-1 | .
CASSLTGQGVSGYTF | TGTGCCAGCAGCTTAACGGGGCAGGGGGTCAGTGGCTACACCTTC | . | TRBJ1-2 | TRBV7-3 | TRBD1
CASSLNQPQHF | TGTGCCAGCAGTTTAAATCAGCCCCAGCATTTT | . | TRBJ1-5 | TRBV6-5 | .
CASSPSRETQYF | TGTGCCAGCAGCCCGAGCCGCGAGACCCAGTACTTC | . | TRBJ2-5 | TRBV7-9 | .
CASSLGATSGGALNEQFF | TGTGCCAGCAGCTTGGGCGCGACTAGCGGGGGGGCCTTAAATGAGCAGTTCTTC | . | TRBJ2-1 | TRBV5-4 | TRBD2
CASSSRTGSETEAFF | TGCGCCAGCAGCTCGAGGACAGGGTCAGAAACTGAAGCTTTCTTT | . | TRBJ1-1 | TRBV5-1 | TRBD1
CARSLGRETGYTF | TGTGCCAGAAGCTTGGGGCGGGAAACTGGCTACACCTTC | . | TRBJ1-2 | TRBV5-3 | .
CASRSIGVRGYGYTF | TGTGCCAGCAGATCTATAGGGGTTAGGGGCTATGGCTACACCTTC | few | TRBJ1-2 | TRBV6-5 | .
CASSPARGGPYNEQFF | TGTGCCAGCAGCCCAGCGCGGGGAGGCCCCTACAATGAGCAGTTCTTC | . | TRBJ2-1 | TRBV27 | .
CASRPITGGVNEQYF | TGTGCCAGCAGACCTATAACGGGAGGGGTCAACGAGCAGTACTTC | . | TRBJ2-7 | TRBV28 | TRBD2
CASGTYRSSGNTIYF | TGTGCCAGCGGGACATACCGGAGCTCTGGAAACACCATATATTTT | few | TRBJ1-3 | TRBV6-5 | .
CASSPQPGESTEAFF | TGTGCCAGCAGCCCCCAGCCAGGGGAGAGCACTGAAGCTTTCTTT | once | TRBJ1-1 | TRBV3-1/TRBV3-2 | .
CASSHLVGADYGYTF | TGTGCCAGCAGTCACCTTGTGGGGGCGGATTATGGCTACACCTTC | once | TRBJ1-2 | TRBV5-8 | .
CASSLGDRHYEQYF | TGTGCCAGCAGCTTGGGGGACAGGCACTACGAGCAGTACTTC | . | TRBJ2-7 | TRBV5-6 | TRBD1
CASSSTVGGRETQYF | TGTGCCAGCAGCTCAACAGTCGGGGGGCGAGAGACCCAGTACTTC | . | TRBJ2-5 | TRBV5-6 | .
CASSLWGQGSQPQHF | TGTGCCAGCAGCTTATGGGGACAGGGCAGTCAGCCCCAGCATTTT | . | TRBJ1-5 | TRBV7-2 | TRBD1
CASTGGNSPLHF | TGTGCCAGTACAGGGGGTAATTCACCCCTCCACTTT | . | TRBJ1-6 | TRBV27 | TRBD1
CASSPGQGATEAFF | TGCGCCAGCAGCCCTGGACAGGGGGCAACTGAAGCTTTCTTT | . | TRBJ1-1 | TRBV5-1 | TRBD1
CASSISRQEQYF | TGTGCCAGCAGTATTTCGAGACAGGAACAGTACTTC | . | TRBJ2-7 | TRBV28 | .
CASSIVRDTGELFF | TGTGCCAGTAGTATTGTTCGGGACACCGGGGAGCTGTTTTTT | . | TRBJ2-2 | TRBV19 | .
CASSLISGGANEQFF | TGTGCCAGCAGCTTGATTAGCGGGGGGGCGAATGAGCAGTTCTTC | . | TRBJ2-1 | TRBV7-2 | TRBD2
CASSQRDRRLGGYTF | TGTGCCAGCAGCCAAAGGGACAGGCGTCTTGGTGGCTACACCTTC | . | TRBJ1-2 | TRBV6-5 | TRBD1
CASSPQGDNSPLHF | TGTGCCAGCAGCCCACAGGGGGATAATTCACCCCTCCACTTT | . | TRBJ1-6 | TRBV6-6 | TRBD1
CAISRQGAQQPQHF | TGTGCCATCTCAAGACAGGGGGCACAACAGCCCCAGCATTTT | once | TRBJ1-5 | TRBV10-3 | TRBD1
CAANSGRGISSYNSPLHF | TGTGCCGCCAATTCGGGCAGGGGAATAAGCTCCTATAATTCACCCCTCCACTTT | . | TRBJ1-6 | TRBV30 | .
CASGLGEGMNTEAFF | TGTGCTAGTGGTTTAGGGGAGGGGATGAACACTGAAGCTTTCTTT | once | TRBJ1-1 | TRBV12-5 | .
CASSFNAGTEAFF | TGTGCCAGCAGCTTTAACGCCGGGACTGAAGCTTTCTTT | . | TRBJ1-1 | TRBV7-6 | .
CASSPRDSRNYGYTF | TGTGCCAGCAGCCCTCGGGACTCCCGAAACTATGGCTACACCTTC | . | TRBJ1-2 | TRBV9 | .
CSVEEGMNTEAFF | TGCAGCGTTGAGGAGGGGATGAACACTGAAGCTTTCTTT | . | TRBJ1-1 | TRBV29-1 | .
CASSPRQVPNTDTQYF | TGTGCCAGCAGCCCGAGACAGGTACCTAACACAGATACGCAGTATTTT | . | TRBJ2-3 | TRBV7-2 | .
CASSLVAGGSTDTQYF | TGTGCCAGCAGCTTAGTTGCAGGGGGCAGCACAGATACGCAGTATTTT | . | TRBJ2-3 | TRBV7-2 | TRBD1
CASSNPAGVATDTQYF | TGTGCCAGTAGTAACCCGGCGGGGGTAGCAACAGATACGCAGTATTTT | . | TRBJ2-3 | TRBV19 | TRBD2
CASRGLRQGKNIQYF | TGTGCCAGCAGGGGACTCCGGCAGGGCAAAAACATTCAGTACTTC | few | TRBJ2-4 | TRBV11-2 | .
CASSVGISHSSYNSPLHF | TGTGCCAGCTCGGTGGGCATATCCCATAGCTCCTATAATTCACCCCTCCACTTT | . | TRBJ1-6 | TRBV2 | .
CASTRRGRSGYTF | TGTGCCAGTACCCGGCGGGGGCGTTCCGGCTACACCTTC | . | TRBJ1-2 | TRBV19 | .
CASSESGSSYNEQFF | TGCGCCAGCAGTGAGTCGGGGAGCTCCTACAATGAGCAGTTCTTC | . | TRBJ2-1 | TRBV10-1 | .
CTSSQRRWGGTRPHMNSGNTIYF | TGCACCAGCAGCCAGCGGAGATGGGGAGGGACACGTCCCCATATGAACTCTGGAAACACCATATATTTT | . | TRBJ1-3 | TRBV1 | .